This T cell receptor (beta chain) originates from a study of early T cells in non-severe SARS-CoV-2 infection. Individual cDNA molecules carried attached unique molecular identifiers. TCRdb processed the 5' RACE reads anew with MiXCR; each CDR3 protein has one entry. In the table there are over 35,000 distinct CDR3 sequences, approximately 6.3% of which are singletons. This clonotype showed up just a few times. Material: whole blood, obtained at baseline. The sequence derives from an adult who was a healthcare worker with PCR-confirmed SARS-CoV-2 infection or an uninfected control (not recorded which).

The CDR3 DNA follows: TGTGCCAGCAGCATGAGGCGGTATAGCAATCAGCCCCAGCATTTT. This gives the protein CASSMRRYSNQPQHF. This chain joins TRBV28 and TRBJ1-5; D is undetermined. The ends were cut back, 6 bases at V and 0 bases at J, with 12 bases in the middle. In germline, CDR1 is MDHEN, CDR2 SYDVKM. CDR3 length: 15 residues.